The 15 T cell receptor beta chains in this list originate from one sample, sequenced in a study of CD8 T cells in ankylosing spondylitis. One entry per CDR3 protein, called by TCRdb with MiXCR from the 5' RACE reads. The table lists a few hundred thousand distinct CDR3 sequences, around 11% of them singletons. The sample comprised blood, either unsorted or a sorted T cell fraction (not recorded which). Receptor source: a male donor with ankylosing spondylitis or in good health (not recorded which).

This clonotype was seen ten or more times. This CDR3 is CASSKTGASNQPQHF. The CDR3 DNA reads as TGTGCCAGCAGCAAGACAGGGGCGAGCAATCAGCCCCAGCATTTT. The rearrangement links TRBV12-3 or TRBV12-4 to TRBJ1-5, with 8 bases aligning to TRBD1. V gave up 6 bases and J gave up 1 base; unmatched junction bases: 5. The CDR3 runs 15 residues.

The genes are TRBV7-2 and TRBJ2-7; TRBD1 matches 7 bases. V shed 5 bases, J shed 5 bases, and the junction held 9 bases outside the gene matches. From germline, CDR1 is SGHTA and CDR2 FQGNSA. This CDR3 has 14 amino acids. The CDR3 loop is CASSPRQGPDEQYF. Here the CDR3 DNA reads TGTGCCAGCAGCCCCCGACAGGGACCTGACGAGCAGTACTTC.

This clonotype was counted many times. The rearrangement uses TRBV3-1 and TRBJ1-2; D perhaps matches TRBD1 (6 bases). The CDR3 is made up of 15 amino acids. Looked up from germline, CDR1 is LGHDT and CDR2 is YNNKEL (reference sequence). Trimming cost V 6 bases and J 5 bases, with 19 bases left between them. The CDR3 bases are TGTGCCAGCAGACCCGACGGACGAGGGGGGTATGGCTACACCTTC. Its translation: CASRPDGRGGYGYTF.

In regard to this clonotype: With a much larger clone just one base away, this may be a read error. V and J are TRBV12-3 or TRBV12-4 and TRBJ1-1, with D unclear. This CDR3 contains 11 residues. Here the CDR3 DNA reads TGTGTCAGCAGCGTCTACACTGAAGCTTTCTTT. It specifies CVSSVYTEAFF.

In its sample, this clonotype was seen many times. V gene TRBV6-1 combines with J gene TRBJ2-7, with TRBD1 identical over 8 bases. Germline-derived CDR1 and CDR2 are MNHNS and SASEGT. This CDR3 is 14 amino acids long. Trimming removed 3 bases from V and 2 bases from J; junction bases left unmatched: 3. CDR3 in DNA: TGTGCCAGCAGTGAGGGGACAGGCCCCTACGAGCAGTACTTC. Translating it yields CASSEGTGPYEQYF.

The V call is TRBV6-1, the J call TRBJ1-2; D is uncertain. The V gene's germline CDR1 is MNHNS and CDR2 SASEGT. The CDR3 has 12 residues. V was trimmed by 7 bases and J by 8 bases, leaving 14 bases between them. The chain's CDR3 is CASNLIEVGYTF. Here the CDR3 DNA reads TGTGCCAGCAATTTAATAGAGGTAGGCTACACCTTC.

This clonotype was observed many times. The V and J genes are TRBV12-3 or TRBV12-4 and TRBJ2-7; 7 bases are shared with TRBD2. V was clipped by 7 bases and J by 0 bases; unmatched bases: 9. The CDR3 is 15 residues long. The CDR3 is CASTHWRGSSYEQYF. For the CDR3, the DNA is TGTGCCAGCACCCATTGGCGGGGGAGCTCCTACGAGCAGTACTTC.

This clonotype has at least ten counts. The gene calls are TRBV10-3 and TRBJ2-3; D unresolved. This CDR3 comprises 16 residues. Trimming took 2 bases from V and 1 from J, leaving 13 bases between them. Germline CDR1 ENHRY, CDR2 SYGVKD. The CDR3 spells CAISETLMVGTDTQYF. For the CDR3, the DNA is TGTGCCATCAGTGAGACCTTAATGGTCGGCACAGATACGCAGTATTTT.

The chain carries TRBV7-9 and TRBJ1-1; no clear D gene. The length of the CDR3 is 15 residues. Germline V gives CDR1 SEHNR, CDR2 FQNEAQ (reference sequence). V lost 5 bases and J 3 bases, leaving 16 bases between the germline ends. CDR3 protein: CASSATSAWDTEAFF. The CDR3 nucleotides are TGTGCCAGCAGCGCAACCTCGGCTTGGGACACTGAAGCTTTCTTT.

At least ten counts were recorded for this clonotype. The V call is TRBV5-1, the J call TRBJ1-4, with D perhaps TRBD1 (6 bases). The ends were cut back, 4 bases at V and 1 base at J, with 11 bases in the middle. CDR1 is SGHRS, CDR2 YFSETQ, per germline. The CDR3 loop spans 15 amino acids. The CDR3 region is CASSTTGRTNEKLFF. CDR3 DNA: TGCGCCAGCAGCACGACAGGAAGAACTAATGAAAAACTGTTTTTT.

There are many counts of this clonotype. V and J are TRBV5-1 and TRBJ2-7; no firm D call. The CDR3 length is 13 residues. CDR1 and CDR2 from the germline V gene are SGHRS and YFSETQ. V shed 0 bases and J shed 7 bases, with 11 bases lying between them. The chain's CDR3 is CASSLAAGYEQYF. Written as DNA, the CDR3 is TGCGCCAGCAGCTTGGCGGCCGGGTATGAGCAGTACTTC.

This clonotype was picked up many times. The chain has TRBV7-2 and TRBJ1-2, with 7 bases lining up with TRBD1. The V segment lost 8 bases and the J segment 3 bases; nucleotides outside the gene matches: 18. This CDR3 contains 17 residues. Germline loops: CDR1 SGHTA, CDR2 FQGNSA. The CDR3 is CASASGDTGEVYYGYTF. In nucleotides, the CDR3 is TGTGCCAGCGCTTCAGGGGACACAGGGGAGGTCTACTATGGCTACACCTTC.

This clonotype was found many times. V gene TRBV27 combines with J gene TRBJ1-6; maybe TRBD1 (6 bases). Germline V lookup: CDR1 MNHEY, CDR2 SMNVEV (reference sequence). V was clipped by 5 bases and J by 10 bases, with 18 bases between them. This CDR3 is built from 15 residues. CDR3 DNA: TGTGCCAGCAGTACGAGAGGGGGAGATAGGTCACCCCTCCACTTT. Its protein product is CASSTRGGDRSPLHF.

This clonotype was recorded a few times. The chain links TRBV29-1 to TRBJ1-1, with a tentative D call TRBD1 (5 bases). V lost 4 bases, J lost 3 bases, and 12 bases lay in between. Germline V gene sequence: CDR1 SQVTM, CDR2 ANQGSEA. This CDR3 spans 13 amino acids. The CDR3 protein is CSVGAGLDTEAFF. The CDR3 DNA is TGCAGCGTTGGGGCAGGGTTGGACACTGAAGCTTTCTTT. Full variable domain (missing parts from reference TRBV29-1 and TRBJ1-1): SAVISQKPSRDICQRGTSLTIQCQVDSQVTMMFWYRQQPGQSLTLIATANQGSEATYESGFVIDKFPISRPNLTFSTLTVSNMSPEDSSIYLCSVGAGLDTEAFFGQGTRLTVV.

The J gene is TRBJ1-4, the V gene TRBV20-1, with a tentative D call TRBD1 (5 bases). This CDR3 comprises 15 residues. From germline, CDR1 is DFQATT and CDR2 SNEGSKA (reference sequence). V was pared by 0 bases and J by 5 bases, with 13 bases between. The CDR3 sequence: CSARDWRGQNEKLFF. CDR3 sequence (DNA): TGCAGTGCTAGAGATTGGAGGGGCCAGAATGAAAAACTGTTTTTT.